Reported below is one TCR beta chain. Its target antigen remains unknown. No much larger clone is present one base from it, and per-base qualities are unavailable. The immunoSEQ multiplex PCR assay was used to generate TCR libraries, with TCR-beta and/or TCR-alpha/delta assays applied to each sample. The amplified TCR libraries were sequenced on the Illumina high-throughput platform. The published analysis was carried out like this. Clustering and dimensionality reduction were performed using pairwise TCRdist distances among GMM-specific receptors from ex vivo sorted or in vitro expanded T cells. Each clinical repertoire was assigned a mean NN-distance score, defined as the average TCRdist to the nearest 10% of tetramer-positive reference sequences. GEM TCR motif frequency was calculated as the fraction of unique TCRs that matched known GEM sequences by V/J usage and CDR3 length. Active tuberculosis was classified by linear discriminant analysis with leave-one-out cross-validation, implemented in scikit-learn. TCRdb carries this immuneACCESS record with in-frame sequences only. Its versions omit some clonotypes, under half of them owing to an unresolved V gene in the studies checked, with the rest unexplained. V, J and clone size were drawn from that table, and D and trimming were deduced from the DNA. Here the sample has some 31,000 clones; nearly 97% occur a single time. Over 2% of the sample belongs to the ten largest clones.

The data were taken from a study of T cells in tuberculosis (dated by TCRdb to the late 2010s). For the study in its entirety: To characterize T cells specific for the mycobacterial lipid antigen glucose monomycolate (GMM), the study used CD1B tetramers together with high-throughput TCR immunosequencing. A South African clinical cohort compared IGRA-negative adolescents, IGRA-positive adolescents with latent tuberculosis and adults with active tuberculosis, fewer than 12 per group.

Results and caveats for the whole study, not just this receptor: Using GEM motif frequencies, a classifier achieved 70% accuracy, whereas a classifier built on the diverse GMM-specific repertoire got to around 90% accuracy (AUROC around 0.87). The smaller NN-distances in active tuberculosis patients were driven in part by shorter CDR3-alpha lengths, while the difference seen for TCR-beta was not statistically significant. Clinical samples were chosen by availability of cryopreserved specimens, and active tuberculosis cases were adults while controls were adolescents. Compared with IGRA-negative controls, TCR-alpha repertoires from active tuberculosis had smaller mean NN-distances to GMM-specific TCRs, which suggests that these TCRs underwent clonal expansion.

At study entry, adolescents were screened for latent tuberculosis infection using a tuberculin skin test and the QuantiFERON-TB GOLD In-Tube IGRA. Immunosequencing was performed on unsorted cryopreserved PBMC, with 80,000 to 100,000 T cells per clinical donor covered on average. Eleven high schools in the Worcester region of the Western Cape, South Africa, served as enrollment sites for adolescents aged 12 to 18 years. Ten adolescents infected with M. tuberculosis and approximately ten uninfected adolescents were chosen and matched for age and sex. For the adolescents, PBMC were isolated by density centrifugation from freshly drawn heparinized blood and then cryopreserved. Sequencing used PBMCs. This TCR was sampled from a donor aged 10 to 29 with latent tuberculosis or without tuberculosis infection.

For the CDR3, the sequence is CASSLGLAGPQETQYF. The nucleotide sequence reads as follows: TGCGCCAGCAGCCTCGGACTAGCGGGGCCACAAGAGACCCAGTACTTC. The chain uses TRBV5-1 and TRBJ2-5; TRBD2 matches 12 bases in the middle. The germline V gene yields SGHRS for CDR1 and YFSETQ for CDR2. Ends trimmed: V by 4 bases, J by 2 bases; bases unmatched to a gene: 6. From its cysteine to its phenylalanine, the CDR3 spans 16 amino acids. Only the CDR3 DNA stays, 48 bases, in frame from base 1.